One and the same sample provided the 18 T cell receptor beta chains below, sequenced in a study of T cell responses to AZD1222 COVID-19 vaccine. TCRdb's table, derived via immunoSEQ multiplex PCR, lists solely in-frame clones and lacks some. This sample has under 200,000 clones, with roughly 90% found just once. This material consisted of peripheral blood, taken 28 days after the second AZD1222 dose. The receptors here all came from an adult who received the AZD1222 COVID-19 vaccine.

The chain couples TRBV19 to TRBJ2-1; D unresolved. CDR1 is LNHDA and CDR2 is SQIVND in the germline V gene (reference sequence). CDR3 size: 15 residues. V was trimmed by 3 bases and J by 2 bases, leaving 11 bases between them. The CDR3 DNA reads as TGTGCCAGTAGTATTTCCCCAAGGGCCTACAATGAGCAGTTCTTC. Residues: CASSISPRAYNEQFF. Looking up the rest from reference TRBV19 and TRBJ2-1 gives the full variable domain: DGGITQSPKYLFRKEGQNVTLSCEQNLNHDAMYWYRQDPGQGLRLIYYSQIVNDFQKGDIAEGYSVSREKKESFPLTVTSAQKNPTAFYLCASSISPRAYNEQFFGPGTRLTVL.

V gene TRBV7-2 combines with J gene TRBJ2-3, with 8 bases aligning to TRBD2. J gave up 3 bases and V 5 bases, and 7 bases lay outside the gene matches. The germline CDR1 and CDR2 sequences are SGHTA and FQGNSA. The CDR3 runs 15 residues. The CDR3 DNA follows: TGTGCCAGCAGCCAAAGCGGGGGAGGGACAGATACGCAGTATTTT. It encodes CASSQSGGGTDTQYF.

This clone was recorded only once. The rearrangement links TRBV24-1 to TRBJ2-1; a weak D match, TRBD2 (6 bases). Trimming left V 3 bases short and J 8 bases short, with 13 bases between. CDR3 length: 14 residues. Germline CDR1 KGHDR, CDR2 SFDVKD. The CDR3 DNA sequence: TGTGCCACCAGTGATACACTAGCAGGTGATGAGCAGTTCTTC. It yields the protein CATSDTLAGDEQFF.

V and J are TRBV6-5 and TRBJ1-5; a weak D match, TRBD1 (6 bases). V shed 8 bases and J shed 5 bases, with 19 bases lying between them. This CDR3 has 15 residues. Germline V CDR1 and CDR2: MNHEY, SVGAGI. The CDR3 region has the DNA TGTGCCAGCGACATTAACAGGGTAGGGGATCAGCCCCAGCATTTT. The encoded protein is CASDINRVGDQPQHF.

The CDR3 nucleotides read TGTGCCAGCAGCCGGTCGTCTAGCGGGGGGTACGAGCAGTACTTC. It yields the protein CASSRSSSGGYEQYF. The chain carries TRBV5-4 and TRBJ2-7; TRBD2 agrees at 11 bases. Germline V gives CDR1 SGHNT, CDR2 YYREEE (reference sequence). Trimming at V came to 4 bases and at J to 4 bases, leaving 7 bases not matched to a gene. The CDR3 runs 15 residues.

The V and J genes are TRBV7-3 and TRBJ1-1, with 8 bases matching TRBD1. Germline V gene sequence: CDR1 SGHTA, CDR2 FQGTGA. Trimming at V came to 5 bases and at J to 5 bases, leaving 4 bases not matched to a gene. CDR3 length equals 13 residues. The CDR3 bases are TGTGCCAGCAGCCAGGGGGCAGGGACTGAAGCTTTCTTT. It specifies CASSQGAGTEAFF.

This chain joins TRBV3-1 (or the pseudogene TRBV3-2) and TRBJ1-5; D gene uncertain. V lost 0 bases and J lost 7, with 13 bases in between. From germline, CDR1 is LGHDT and CDR2 YNNKEL (reference sequence). The length of the CDR3 is 15 residues. Written as DNA, the CDR3 is TGTGCCAGCAGCCAAGATCCGGGGTTAGGGCAGCCCCAGCATTTT. Encoded protein: CASSQDPGLGQPQHF.

The V and J genes are TRBV5-8 and TRBJ1-1; 7 bases are shared with TRBD1. The CDR3 length is 14 residues. V shed 7 bases and J 2 bases; nucleotides not matched to a gene: 8. Germline CDR1 reads SGHTS; CDR2 reads YDEGEE. As DNA, the CDR3 is TGTGCCAGCCGAAGGGACAGCCAAAACACTGAAGCTTTCTTT. It translates to CASRRDSQNTEAFF.

The chain employs TRBV7-9 and TRBJ1-1; 8 bases agree with TRBD1. Unmatched junction bases numbered 5, after V lost 3 bases and J lost 2 bases. CDR1 and CDR2 (germline): SEHNR, FQNEAQ (reference sequence). The CDR3 sequence is 15 residues long. In nucleotides, the CDR3 is TGTGCCAGCAGCTTCGGACAGGGCACTAACACTGAAGCTTTCTTT. It encodes CASSFGQGTNTEAFF.

This chain uses TRBV5-1 with TRBJ2-7; 11 nucleotides match TRBD2. CDR1 and CDR2 from the germline V gene are SGHRS and YFSETQ. With 2 bases clipped from V and 5 bases from J, the junction kept 9 bases outside the gene matches. This CDR3 comprises 16 residues. CDR3: CASSLGLAGGSDEQYF. In DNA form, the CDR3 reads TGCGCCAGCAGCTTAGGCCTAGCGGGGGGTAGCGACGAGCAGTACTTC.

There are a few counts of this clone. The rearrangement joins TRBV5-4 to TRBJ1-2; 9 bases line up with TRBD1. With V trimmed by 4 bases and J by 4 bases, 8 bases remained unmatched. The CDR3 has 15 amino acids. CDR1 is SGHNT and CDR2 is YYREEE in the germline V gene (reference sequence). The CDR3 coding sequence is TGTGCCAGCAGCGAAAAACAGGGGGCAGGCTATGGCTACACCTTC. Protein product: CASSEKQGAGYGYTF.

The chain recombines TRBV5-1 with TRBJ2-2; the match to TRBD2 covers 9 bases. Germline V CDR1 and CDR2: SGHRS, YFSETQ. This CDR3 contains 16 residues. V shed 0 bases, J shed 7 bases, and the junction held 7 bases outside the gene matches. The CDR3 bases are TGCGCCAGCAGCTTGGGGGTAGCGGGGGCCATCGGGGAGCTGTTTTTT. Translating it yields CASSLGVAGAIGELFF.

Concerning this clone itself: Other DNA sequences within the sample encode an identical CDR3. The CDR3 DNA reads as TGTGCCAGCAGCCAAGAAGGTAACTATGGCTACACCTTC. This codes for CASSQEGNYGYTF. The V call is TRBV3-1 (or the pseudogene TRBV3-2), the J call TRBJ1-2; D gene uncertain. CDR3 length: 13 amino acids. Germline CDR1 is LGHDT and CDR2 is YNNKEL (reference sequence). Trimming took off 0 bases at V and 1 base at J, with 3 bases between the two ends.

This clone appeared a single time. This chain links TRBV5-6 with TRBJ2-5, with TRBD1 as a possible D gene (6 bases). The CDR3 runs to 12 residues. V shed 3 bases and J shed 4 bases, with 7 bases lying between them. Germline V lookup: CDR1 SGHDT, CDR2 YYEEEE. CDR3 nucleotide sequence: TGTGCCAGCAGCTGGGGGCTAGAGACCCAGTACTTC. It is translated as CASSWGLETQYF.

The sample holds one count of this clone. The CDR3 DNA is TGTGCCAGCAGCTTAGAGGACAGGGGGCTTAACTATGGCTACACCTTC. It yields the protein CASSLEDRGLNYGYTF. The chain employs TRBV7-9 and TRBJ1-2; 11 positions match TRBD1. Germline V gene lookup returns CDR1 SEHNR and CDR2 FQNEAQ (reference sequence). This CDR3 is built from 16 residues. Trimming took 1 base from V and 1 from J; bases not matched to a gene: 2.

V is TRBV5-1 and J is TRBJ2-7, with D possibly TRBD1 on 6 matching bases. The germline V and J ends were trimmed by 5 bases and 3 bases, with 21 bases remaining between them. The CDR3 covers 16 residues. From germline, CDR1 is SGHRS and CDR2 YFSETQ. The CDR3 loop is CASRLLPRQAVYEQYF. CDR3 in DNA: TGCGCCAGCAGATTGCTCCCCCGACAGGCCGTCTACGAGCAGTACTTC.

The chain uses TRBV10-3 and TRBJ1-3; no clear D gene. This CDR3 has 18 residues. V shed 0 bases and J shed 0 bases, with 15 bases lying between them. The V gene's germline CDR1 is ENHRY and CDR2 SYGVKD. Here the CDR3 reads CAISESKAGLSSGNTIYF. The CDR3 DNA is TGTGCCATCAGTGAGTCGAAGGCGGGGTTGAGCTCTGGAAACACCATATATTTT.

This rearrangement joins TRBV10-3 to TRBJ1-6, with D possibly being TRBD1 (5 bases). With 0 bases removed from V and 11 bases from J, the gap between germline ends came to 8 bases. In germline, CDR1 is ENHRY, CDR2 SYGVKD. The CDR3 runs to 13 residues. CDR3 in amino acids: CAISESQGTPLHF. As DNA, the CDR3 is TGTGCCATCAGTGAGTCCCAGGGTACACCCCTCCACTTT.